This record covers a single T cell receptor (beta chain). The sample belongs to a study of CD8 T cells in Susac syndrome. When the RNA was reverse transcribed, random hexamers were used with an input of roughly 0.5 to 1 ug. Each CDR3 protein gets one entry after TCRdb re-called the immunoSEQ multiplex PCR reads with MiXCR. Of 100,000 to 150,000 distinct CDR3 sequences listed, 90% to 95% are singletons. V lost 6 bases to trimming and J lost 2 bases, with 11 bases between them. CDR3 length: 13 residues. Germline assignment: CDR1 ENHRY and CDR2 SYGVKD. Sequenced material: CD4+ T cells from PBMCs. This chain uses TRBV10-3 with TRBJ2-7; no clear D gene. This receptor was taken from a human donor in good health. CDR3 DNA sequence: TGTGCCATCAGGCAACTTTCAGCCTACGAGCAGTACTTC. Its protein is CAIRQLSAYEQYF.